These 3 T cell receptor beta chains were all obtained from the same sample, sequenced in a study of T cells in Graves' hyperthyroidism and ophthalmopathy. RNA transcripts were the template for amplifying TCR beta CDR3 regions. The study used the HTBI primer set for a first-round RT-PCR of the TCR CDR3. A single record per CDR3 protein comes from TCRdb applying MiXCR to the multiplex PCR reads. The sample holds about 590,000 distinct CDR3 sequences, 15% to 18% seen once. Sequenced sample: blood. The source of these receptors is a woman in her twenties or thirties with Graves' hyperthyroidism.

The table lists this clonotype with a few counts. The chain has TRBV30 and TRBJ2-5; 8 bases fit TRBD2. Trimming at V came to 1 base and at J to 0 bases, leaving 1 base not matched to a gene. The CDR3 is made up of 14 amino acids. The germline V gene has CDR1 GTSNPN and CDR2 SVGIG (reference sequence). The CDR3 nucleotides are TGTGCCTGGAGTGGCGGGAGGTACCAAGAGACCCAGTACTTC. It yields the protein CAWSGGRYQETQYF.

V is TRBV7-6 and J is TRBJ2-1, with 10 bases that match TRBD2. The CDR3 has 15 residues. Looked up from germline, CDR1 is SGHVS and CDR2 is FNYEAQ. The ends lost 5 bases at V and 10 bases at J; junction bases unmatched: 11. The CDR3 here is CASSREPGLAIEQFF. The CDR3 DNA reads TGTGCCAGCAGCCGCGAACCGGGACTAGCGATCGAGCAGTTCTTC.

This clonotype was seen a few times. J is TRBJ1-2 and V is TRBV7-9; tentatively, D is TRBD1 (5 bases). Germline loops: CDR1 SEHNR, CDR2 FQNEAQ (reference sequence). This CDR3 comprises 12 residues. V was cut by 6 bases and J by 5 bases, with 10 bases left in between. This CDR3 reads CASSVGEYGYTF. DNA of the CDR3: TGTGCCAGCAGTGTAGGGGAGTATGGCTACACCTTC.